The next 3 T cell receptor beta chains were all read from a single sample in a study of blood T cell repertoires in COVID-19 (dated by TCRdb to the early 2020s). The library was prepared using the immunoSEQ multiplex PCR assay. TCRdb mirrors the immuneACCESS table, restricted to in-frame sequences. Some clones are absent from its copies; in checked studies, under half trace to an unresolved V gene, and the reason for the others is unknown. The sample has roughly 280,000 clones on record, around nine tenths of them singletons. Clones ranked in the top ten supply approximately 10% of the sample. The source material was peripheral blood. The receptors stem from a woman aged 25 to 45 with COVID-19, enrolled during active disease.

On this clone: The same CDR3 can be traced to other DNA sequences in this sample. The chain employs TRBV7-2 and TRBJ1-2, with 7 bases aligning to TRBD1. Germline V gene data show CDR1 as SGHTA and CDR2 as FQGNSA. J was trimmed by 8 bases and V by 3 bases; bases with no gene match: 6. The CDR3 consists of 13 residues. Here the CDR3 DNA reads TGTGCCAGCAGCTTGCGGACAGGATCCGGCTACACCTTC. Its protein is CASSLRTGSGYTF.

A few counts support this clone. V is TRBV2 and J is TRBJ1-5; D possibly corresponds to TRBD1 (6 bases). V shed 5 bases and J shed 3 bases, with 8 bases lying between them. The CDR3 contains 13 residues. CDR1 SNHLY and CDR2 FYNNEI come from the germline V gene. CDR3 sequence (DNA): TGTGCCAGCAGTCTGGGACACAATCAGCCCCAGCATTTT. Protein sequence: CASSLGHNQPQHF.

The chain employs TRBV7-2 and TRBJ2-3; tentatively, D is TRBD2 (5 bases). Germline V gives CDR1 SGHTA, CDR2 FQGNSA. This CDR3 has 14 residues. V was trimmed by 5 bases and J by 4 bases, leaving 13 bases between them. CDR3 in DNA: TGTGCCAGCAGCCCCAGAGGGAGTTCAGATACGCAGTATTTT. Its protein is CASSPRGSSDTQYF.